This T cell receptor (beta chain) is from a study of cytomegalovirus exposure and HLA in healthy donors. PCR primers comprised 60 Vbeta and 13 Jbeta primers. The repertoire was sequenced with immunoSEQ multiplex PCR; TCRdb's copy has only in-frame clones and lacks some. The table includes more than 100,000 clones, about two thirds detected once. This clone has only one observation. The clonotype originates from a man aged 50-60 years in good health and CMV-seropositive. Material for sequencing was PBMCs.

This CDR3 reads CASSFGGRTDTQYF. CDR3 DNA sequence: TGTGCCAGCAGCTTTGGCGGTCGCACAGATACGCAGTATTTT. The V and J genes are TRBV5-6 and TRBJ2-3; no firm D call. V lost 2 bases and J 1 base, leaving 8 bases between the germline ends. The CDR3 is 14 residues long. Germline V CDR1 and CDR2: SGHDT, YYEEEE.